The sequence of this T cell receptor beta chain was determined in a study of early T cells in non-severe SARS-CoV-2 infection. General observations from the study: Anti-spike CD8 responses were favored in VDJdb matching, and private and CD4 specificities were missed.

V gave up 5 bases and J gave up 4 bases, with 11 bases separating them. The CDR3 is made up of 13 amino acids. Tagging with unique molecular identifiers was applied to individual cDNA molecules. TCRdb independently ran MiXCR on the 5' RACE reads; one entry per CDR3 protein. The sample shows some 82,000 distinct CDR3 sequences, approximately 12% of them seen only once. This clonotype has just a few counts. The antigen is undetermined. This chain connects TRBV12-3 or TRBV12-4 to TRBJ1-1; tentatively, D is TRBD1 (6 bases). This receptor was taken from an adult who was a healthcare worker with PCR-confirmed SARS-CoV-2 infection or an uninfected control (not recorded which). This specimen was whole blood, taken at baseline. CDR3 sequence (DNA): TGTGCCAGCAGTACAGGGTCAGGCACTGAAGCTTTCTTT. Translating gives CASSTGSGTEAFF.